What follows are 2 T cell receptor beta chains derived from one specimen sequenced in a study of shared clonotypes between healthy human individuals. Clones were sequenced by immunoSEQ multiplex PCR, and TCRdb holds only the in-frame ones, with some missing. Among hundreds of thousands of clones listed, around 97% were seen once. Material for sequencing was naive CD4+ T cells sorted from blood. The subset is: CD45RA+ positively selected. The receptors originated from a woman in her twenties or thirties in good health.

The J gene is TRBJ2-1, the V gene TRBV9; 9 bases are shared with TRBD2. This CDR3 has 16 residues. In germline, CDR1 is SGDLS, CDR2 YYNGEE. With V trimmed by 4 bases and J by 7 bases, 12 bases remained unmatched. The CDR3 sequence: CASSQLAGGPGNEQFF. The CDR3, as DNA: TGTGCCAGCAGCCAGCTCGCGGGAGGGCCGGGAAATGAGCAGTTCTTC.

This sequence joins TRBV5-1 and TRBJ1-3; D unclear. The V gene's germline CDR1 is SGHRS and CDR2 YFSETQ. The CDR3 covers 11 residues. V gave up 6 bases and J gave up 3 bases, with 4 bases separating them. The chain's CDR3 is CASTVGNTIYF. DNA of the CDR3: TGCGCCAGCACGGTTGGAAACACCATATATTTT.